This T cell receptor beta chain was documented in a study of technical replicates of blood from a handful of donors. Here immunoSEQ multiplex PCR was the method, and the copy in TCRdb shows in-frame clones only, minus some. The repertoire has around 68,000 clones, 95% to 98% of them found once; the top ten carry more than 0.25%. Germline assignment: CDR1 WNHNN and CDR2 SYGVQD (reference sequence). This CDR3 comprises 16 residues. J lost 2 bases, V lost 5 bases, and 9 bases had no gene match. Sequences were obtained from T cells isolated from PBMCs. The receptor was derived from a human donor in good health. The chain links TRBV10-1 to TRBJ2-1; 7 bases line up with TRBD2. CDR3 nucleotide sequence: TGCGCCAGCAGTCTGACTAGCCAAGGCCCCTACAATGAGCAGTTCTTC. Protein sequence: CASSLTSQGPYNEQFF.